The clone carrying this TCR beta chain turned up a few times. Its specificity is not known. Germline values: CDR1 DFQATT, CDR2 SNEGSKA (reference sequence). The junction had 7 bases not matched to a gene; V was cut back by 3 bases and J by 5 bases. This CDR3 region has 14 residues. These data originate in a study of T cells in Graves' hyperthyroidism and ophthalmopathy. Findings of the study overall: Median prediction lead before ophthalmopathy onset was about 6.5 months with the model.

Authors of the study amplified TCR beta CDR3 regions from RNA transcripts. A first-round RT-PCR of the TCR CDR3 used the HTBI primer set. TCRdb reanalysed the multiplex PCR reads using MiXCR and keeps one entry per CDR3 protein. The table shows 400,000 or so distinct CDR3 sequences, with about 15% occurring only once. The receptor comes from a woman aged 60 to 75 with Graves' ophthalmopathy. The gene calls are TRBV20-1 and TRBJ1-2, with TRBD1 identical over 9 bases. Sequenced material: blood. Here the CDR3 reads CSASLTGTGYGYTF. The CDR3 nucleotides are TGCAGTGCTAGTCTAACCGGGACAGGGTATGGCTACACCTTC.